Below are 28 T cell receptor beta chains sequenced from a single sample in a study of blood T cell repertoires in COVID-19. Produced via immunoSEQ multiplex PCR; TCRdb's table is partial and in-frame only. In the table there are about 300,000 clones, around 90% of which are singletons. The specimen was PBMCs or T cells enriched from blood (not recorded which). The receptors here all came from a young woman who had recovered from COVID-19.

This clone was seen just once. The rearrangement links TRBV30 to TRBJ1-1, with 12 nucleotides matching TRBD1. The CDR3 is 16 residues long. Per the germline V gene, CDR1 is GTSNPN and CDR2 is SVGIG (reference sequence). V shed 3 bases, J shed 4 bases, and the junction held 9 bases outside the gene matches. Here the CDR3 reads CAWRRDRGQVGTEAFF. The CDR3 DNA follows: TGTGCCTGGAGGCGGGACAGGGGGCAGGTTGGCACTGAAGCTTTCTTT.

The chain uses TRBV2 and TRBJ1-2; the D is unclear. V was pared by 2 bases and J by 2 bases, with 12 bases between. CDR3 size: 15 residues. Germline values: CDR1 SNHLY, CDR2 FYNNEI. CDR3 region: CASSETRTTNYGYTF. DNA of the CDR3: TGTGCCAGCAGTGAAACTAGGACGACCAACTATGGCTACACCTTC.

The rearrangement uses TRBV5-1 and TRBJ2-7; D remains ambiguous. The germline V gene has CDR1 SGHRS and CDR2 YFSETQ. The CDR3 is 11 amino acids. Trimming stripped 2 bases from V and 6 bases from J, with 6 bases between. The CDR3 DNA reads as TGCGCCAGCAGCTTTTACGGCGAGCAGTACTTC. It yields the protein CASSFYGEQYF.

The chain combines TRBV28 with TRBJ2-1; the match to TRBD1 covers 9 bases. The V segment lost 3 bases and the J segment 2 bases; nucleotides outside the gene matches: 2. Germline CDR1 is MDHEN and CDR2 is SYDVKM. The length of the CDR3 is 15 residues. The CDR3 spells CASSLGTGTYNEQFF. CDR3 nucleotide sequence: TGTGCCAGCAGTTTGGGGACAGGGACCTACAATGAGCAGTTCTTC.

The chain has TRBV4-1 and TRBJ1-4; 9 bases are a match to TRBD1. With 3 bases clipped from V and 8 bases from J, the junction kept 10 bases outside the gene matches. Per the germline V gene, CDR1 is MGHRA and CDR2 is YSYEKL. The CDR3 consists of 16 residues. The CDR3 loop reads CASSHYPGQGVEKLFF. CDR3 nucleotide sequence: TGCGCCAGCAGCCACTACCCGGGACAGGGAGTCGAAAAACTGTTTTTT.

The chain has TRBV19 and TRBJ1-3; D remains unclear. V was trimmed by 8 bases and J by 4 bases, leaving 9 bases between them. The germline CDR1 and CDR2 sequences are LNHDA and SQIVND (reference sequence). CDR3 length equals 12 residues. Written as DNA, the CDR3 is TGTGCCAGTCGGGGTTCGGGAAACACCATATATTTT. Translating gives CASRGSGNTIYF.

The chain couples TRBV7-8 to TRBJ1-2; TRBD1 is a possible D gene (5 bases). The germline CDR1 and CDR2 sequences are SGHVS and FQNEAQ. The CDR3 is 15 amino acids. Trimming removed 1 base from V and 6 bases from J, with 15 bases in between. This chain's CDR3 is CASSLEVRVGDGYTF. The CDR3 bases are TGTGCCAGCAGCTTAGAGGTCAGGGTCGGCGATGGCTACACCTTC.

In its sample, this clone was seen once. The CDR3 here is CASSPTKHHNEQFF. The CDR3 nucleotides are TGTGCCAGCAGCCCCACTAAGCACCACAATGAGCAGTTCTTC. J is TRBJ2-1 and V is TRBV11-3; D gene ambiguous. The CDR3 loop spans 14 amino acids. Germline CDR1 and CDR2: SGHNT and YENEEA. Trimming left V 5 bases short and J 5 bases short, with 13 bases between.

CDR3 in DNA: TGTGCCATCAGTGAGCAGGCAGTAGCGGATCAGCCCCAGCATTTT. Translating gives CAISEQAVADQPQHF. The V call is TRBV10-3, the J call TRBJ1-5; D unresolved. Per germline, CDR1 ENHRY and CDR2 SYGVKD. The CDR3 has 15 residues. V gave up 2 bases and J gave up 5 bases, with 13 bases separating them.

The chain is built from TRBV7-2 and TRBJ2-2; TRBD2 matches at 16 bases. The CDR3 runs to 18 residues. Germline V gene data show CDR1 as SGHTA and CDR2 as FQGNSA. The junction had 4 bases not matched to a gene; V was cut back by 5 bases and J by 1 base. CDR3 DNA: TGTGCCAGCAGCCCGGGACTAGCGGGGGGGCAGAACACCGGGGAGCTGTTTTTT. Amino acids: CASSPGLAGGQNTGELFF.

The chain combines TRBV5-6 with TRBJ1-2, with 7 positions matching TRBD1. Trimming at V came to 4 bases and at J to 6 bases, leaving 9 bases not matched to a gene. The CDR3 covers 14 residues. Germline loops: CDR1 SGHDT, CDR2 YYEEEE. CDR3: CASSPRNRGHGYTF. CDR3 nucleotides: TGTGCCAGCAGCCCGCGGAACAGGGGACATGGCTACACCTTC.

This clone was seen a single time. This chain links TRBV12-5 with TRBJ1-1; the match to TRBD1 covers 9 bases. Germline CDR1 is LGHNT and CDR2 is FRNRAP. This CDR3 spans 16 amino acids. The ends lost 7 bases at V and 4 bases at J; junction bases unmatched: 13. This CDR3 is CASVSGQGRWGTEAFF. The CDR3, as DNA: TGTGCTAGTGTTAGCGGACAGGGGCGTTGGGGCACTGAAGCTTTCTTT.

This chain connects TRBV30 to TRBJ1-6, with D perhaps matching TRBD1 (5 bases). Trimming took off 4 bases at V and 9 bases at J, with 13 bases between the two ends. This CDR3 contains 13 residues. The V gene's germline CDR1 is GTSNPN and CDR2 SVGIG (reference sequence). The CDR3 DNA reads TGTGCCTGGACAGGGATAGTGGGTTCACCCCTCCACTTT. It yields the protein CAWTGIVGSPLHF.

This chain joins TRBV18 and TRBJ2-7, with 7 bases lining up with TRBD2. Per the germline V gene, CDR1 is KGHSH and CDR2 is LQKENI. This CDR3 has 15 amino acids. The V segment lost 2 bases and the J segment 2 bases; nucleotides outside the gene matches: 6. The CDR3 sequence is CASSPFGGSTYEQYF. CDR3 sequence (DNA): TGTGCCAGCTCACCATTCGGGGGGAGCACCTACGAGCAGTACTTC.

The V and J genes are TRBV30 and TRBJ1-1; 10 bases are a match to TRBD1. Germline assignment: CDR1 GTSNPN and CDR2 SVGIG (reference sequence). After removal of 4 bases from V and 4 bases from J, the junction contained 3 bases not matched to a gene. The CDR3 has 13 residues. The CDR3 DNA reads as TGTGCCTGGAACCGGGACAGGGGCACTGAAGCTTTCTTT. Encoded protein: CAWNRDRGTEAFF.

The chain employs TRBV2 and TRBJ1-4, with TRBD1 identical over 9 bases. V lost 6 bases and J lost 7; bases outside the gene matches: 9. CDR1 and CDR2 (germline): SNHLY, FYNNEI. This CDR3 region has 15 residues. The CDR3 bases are TGTGCCAGCAGGGAGGACAGGGGCTTAAGTGAAAAACTGTTTTTT. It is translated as CASREDRGLSEKLFF.

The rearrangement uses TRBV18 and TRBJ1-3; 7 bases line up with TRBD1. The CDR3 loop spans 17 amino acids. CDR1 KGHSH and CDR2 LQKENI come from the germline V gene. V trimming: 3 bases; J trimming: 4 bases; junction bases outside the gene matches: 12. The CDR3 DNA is TGTGCCAGCTCACCCAACAATCCGACAGGGCCCGGAAACACCATATATTTT. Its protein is CASSPNNPTGPGNTIYF.

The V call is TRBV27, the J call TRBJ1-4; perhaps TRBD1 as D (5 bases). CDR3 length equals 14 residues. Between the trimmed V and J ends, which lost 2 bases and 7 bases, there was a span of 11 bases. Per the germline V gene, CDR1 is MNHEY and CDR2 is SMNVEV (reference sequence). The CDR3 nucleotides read TGTGCCAGCAGTTTAGCCCGGAGGGGTGAAAAACTGTTTTTT. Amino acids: CASSLARRGEKLFF.

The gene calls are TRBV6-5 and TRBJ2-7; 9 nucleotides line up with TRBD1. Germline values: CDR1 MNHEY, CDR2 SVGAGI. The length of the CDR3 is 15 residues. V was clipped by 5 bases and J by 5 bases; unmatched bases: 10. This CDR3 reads CASSIRTGVHHEQYF. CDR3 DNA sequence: TGTGCCAGCAGTATTCGGACAGGGGTCCACCACGAGCAGTACTTC.

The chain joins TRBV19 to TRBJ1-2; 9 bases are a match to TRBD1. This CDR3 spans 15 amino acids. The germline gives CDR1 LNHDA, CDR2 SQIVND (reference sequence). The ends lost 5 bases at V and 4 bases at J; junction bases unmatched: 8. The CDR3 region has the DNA TGTGCCAGTAGTTTGCCGGGACAGGGAGTCTATGGCTACACCTTC. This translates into CASSLPGQGVYGYTF.

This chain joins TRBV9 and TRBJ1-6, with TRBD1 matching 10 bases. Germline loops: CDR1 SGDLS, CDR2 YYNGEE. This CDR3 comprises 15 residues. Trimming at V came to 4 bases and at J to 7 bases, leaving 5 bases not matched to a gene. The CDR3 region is CASSPRDRGNSPLHF. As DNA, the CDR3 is TGTGCCAGCAGCCCACGGGACAGGGGCAATTCACCCCTCCACTTT. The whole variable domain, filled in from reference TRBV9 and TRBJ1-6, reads DSGVTQTPKHLITATGQRVTLRCSPRSGDLSVYWYQQSLDQGLQFLIQYYNGEERAKGNILERFSAQQFPDLHSELNLSSLELGDSALYFCASSPRDRGNSPLHFGNGTRLTVT.

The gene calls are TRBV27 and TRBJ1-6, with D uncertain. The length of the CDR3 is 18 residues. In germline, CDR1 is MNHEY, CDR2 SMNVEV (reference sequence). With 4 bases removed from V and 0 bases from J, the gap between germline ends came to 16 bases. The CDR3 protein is CASSSGLLGSSYNSPLHF. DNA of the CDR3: TGTGCCAGCAGTTCTGGGTTATTGGGGAGCTCCTATAATTCACCCCTCCACTTT.

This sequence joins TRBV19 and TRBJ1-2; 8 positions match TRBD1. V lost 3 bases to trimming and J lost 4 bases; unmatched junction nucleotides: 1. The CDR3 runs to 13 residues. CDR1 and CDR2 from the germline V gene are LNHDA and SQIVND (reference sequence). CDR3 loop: CASSMTGAYGYTF. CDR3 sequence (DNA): TGTGCCAGTAGTATGACAGGGGCCTATGGCTACACCTTC.

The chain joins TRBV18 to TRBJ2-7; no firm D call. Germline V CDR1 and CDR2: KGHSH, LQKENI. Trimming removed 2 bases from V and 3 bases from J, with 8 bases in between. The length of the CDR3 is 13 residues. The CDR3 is CASSPFTDYEQYF. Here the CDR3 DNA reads TGTGCCAGCTCACCATTCACAGACTACGAGCAGTACTTC. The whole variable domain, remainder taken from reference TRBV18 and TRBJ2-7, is NAGVMQNPRHLVRRRGQEARLRCSPMKGHSHVYWYRQLPEEGLKFMVYLQKENIIDESGMPKERFSAEFPKEGPSILRIQQVVRGDSAAYFCASSPFTDYEQYFGPGTRLTVT.

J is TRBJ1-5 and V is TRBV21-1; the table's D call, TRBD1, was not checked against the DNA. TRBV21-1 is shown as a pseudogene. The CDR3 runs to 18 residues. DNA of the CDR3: TGTGCCAGCAGCAAAGGCTTGGAGGGACAGGGGAGCAATCAGCCCCAGCATTTT. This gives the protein CASSKGLEGQGSNQPQHF.

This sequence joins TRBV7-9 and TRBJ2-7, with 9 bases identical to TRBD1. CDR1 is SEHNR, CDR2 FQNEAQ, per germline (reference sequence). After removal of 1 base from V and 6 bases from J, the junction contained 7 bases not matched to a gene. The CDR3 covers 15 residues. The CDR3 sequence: CASSLGWDRVVEQYF. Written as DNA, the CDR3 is TGTGCCAGCAGCTTAGGATGGGACAGGGTGGTCGAGCAGTACTTC. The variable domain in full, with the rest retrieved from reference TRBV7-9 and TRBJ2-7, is DTGVSQNPRHKITKRGQNVTFRCDPISEHNRLYWYRQTLGQGPEFLTYFQNEAQLEKSRLLSDRFSAERPKGSFSTLEIQRTEQGDSAMYLCASSLGWDRVVEQYFGPGTRLTVT.

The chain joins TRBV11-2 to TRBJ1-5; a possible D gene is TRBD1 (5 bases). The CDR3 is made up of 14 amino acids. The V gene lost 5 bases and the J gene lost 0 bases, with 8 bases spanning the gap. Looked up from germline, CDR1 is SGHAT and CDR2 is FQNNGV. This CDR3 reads CASSQGDSNQPQHF. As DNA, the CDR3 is TGTGCCAGCAGCCAGGGTGATAGCAATCAGCCCCAGCATTTT.

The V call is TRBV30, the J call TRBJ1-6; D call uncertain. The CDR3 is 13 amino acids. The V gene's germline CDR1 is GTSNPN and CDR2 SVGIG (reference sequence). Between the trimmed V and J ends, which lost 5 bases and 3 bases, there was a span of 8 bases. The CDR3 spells CAWEAGYNSPLHF. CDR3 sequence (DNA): TGTGCCTGGGAAGCGGGCTATAATTCACCCCTCCACTTT.